These 20 T cell receptor beta chains share one sample of origin, sequenced in a study of CDR3 diversity in severe acne. TCRdb used MiXCR to reprocess the PCR reads, holding one entry per CDR3 protein. The table lists around 85,000 distinct CDR3 sequences, around 47% of them singletons. The material sequenced was blood. The receptors shown here come from a male donor with severe acne vulgaris.

This clonotype was recorded at least ten times. V is TRBV18 and J is TRBJ2-7, with 8 positions matching TRBD2. Trimming at V came to 0 bases and at J to 3 bases, leaving 1 base not matched to a gene. Germline V gene lookup returns CDR1 KGHSH and CDR2 LQKENI. CDR3 length: 14 residues. As DNA, the CDR3 is TGTGCCAGCTCACCACCGGGGACTAGCTACGAGCAGTACTTC. It codes for CASSPPGTSYEQYF.

This clonotype was picked up many times. The CDR3 loop reads CASNLWDRGYGYTF. The CDR3 nucleotides are TGTGCCAGCAACCTATGGGACAGGGGCTATGGCTACACCTTC. The chain combines TRBV6-6 with TRBJ1-2; 10 bases fit TRBD1. Germline CDR1 is MNHNY and CDR2 is SVGAGI (reference sequence). The ends lost 7 bases at V and 4 bases at J; junction bases unmatched: 6. This CDR3 is 14 amino acids long.

The sample holds many counts of this clonotype. DNA of the CDR3: TGTGCCAGCAAACAACCCGGGAGCAGGTATGAGCAGTTCTTC. Amino acids: CASKQPGSRYEQFF. J is TRBJ2-1 and V is TRBV28, with a tentative D call TRBD2 (6 bases). Per germline, CDR1 MDHEN and CDR2 SYDVKM. The V gene lost 7 bases and the J gene lost 8 bases, with 18 bases spanning the gap. The length of the CDR3 is 14 residues.

Note on this clonotype: A read error is possible here, since a much larger clone lies one base away. The chain carries TRBV6-1 and TRBJ2-7; D gene uncertain. The V gene lost 6 bases and the J gene lost 3 bases, with 12 bases spanning the gap. The CDR3 runs 13 residues. Germline V gene sequence: CDR1 MNHNS, CDR2 SASEGT. CDR3 sequence: CASSMSRYYEQYF. In nucleotides, the CDR3 is TGTGCCAGCAGCATGTCCCGTTACTACGAGCAGTACTTC.

Note on this clonotype: A clone one base away is much larger, so this may be a read error. The rearrangement joins TRBV7-9 to TRBJ1-4, with TRBD1 as a possible D gene (6 bases). Germline V CDR1 and CDR2: SEHNR, FQNEAQ (reference sequence). CDR3 length: 11 amino acids. The CDR3 DNA follows: TGTGCCGGCAGGACAGATGAAAAACTGTTTTTT. This gives the protein CAGRTDEKLFF.

This clonotype came up many times. This chain uses TRBV7-2 with TRBJ2-3; TRBD2 aligns across 9 bases. The V and J ends lost 2 bases and 3 bases, in that order; junction bases with no gene match: 6. The CDR3 has 16 amino acids. Germline V gene lookup returns CDR1 SGHTA and CDR2 FQGNSA. The CDR3 spells CASSLFAGGLTDTQYF. Written as DNA, the CDR3 is TGTGCCAGCAGCTTATTCGCGGGAGGGTTGACAGATACGCAGTATTTT.

This clonotype occurred a few times. The chain joins TRBV28 to TRBJ2-1; no reliable D call. Germline V CDR1 and CDR2: MDHEN, SYDVKM. The length of the CDR3 is 13 residues. The V end was cut by 7 bases, the J end by 9 bases, with 16 bases between. This chain's CDR3 is CASTSPYSGEQFF. CDR3 coding DNA: TGTGCCAGCACCTCCCCCTATTCTGGTGAGCAGTTCTTC.

The rearrangement joins TRBV28 to TRBJ1-6; D is possibly TRBD1 (5 bases). Germline loops: CDR1 MDHEN, CDR2 SYDVKM. V shed 6 bases and J shed 0 bases, with 15 bases lying between them. The CDR3 loop spans 17 amino acids. CDR3 loop: CASRFTSGGSYNSPLHF. CDR3 coding DNA: TGTGCCAGCAGGTTCACTTCGGGGGGCTCCTATAATTCACCCCTCCACTTT.

This clonotype has ten or more counts. This chain connects TRBV29-1 to TRBJ2-1; D is unresolved. The CDR3 has 13 amino acids. Trimming shortened V by 4 bases and J by 0 bases, and 7 bases separated the two germline ends. CDR1 and CDR2 from the germline V gene are SQVTM and ANQGSEA. The CDR3 loop is CSVVLSSYNEQFF. DNA of the CDR3: TGCAGCGTTGTACTGAGCTCCTACAATGAGCAGTTCTTC.

This clonotype was detected ten times or more. This CDR3 reads CASSVTGLNTGELFF. The CDR3 DNA reads as TGTGCCAGCAGCGTAACAGGGCTGAACACCGGGGAGCTGTTTTTT. The gene calls are TRBV9 and TRBJ2-2; possibly TRBD1 for D (6 bases). The CDR3 extends over 15 amino acids. V was pared by 1 base and J by 1 base, with 8 bases between. Germline CDR1 SGDLS, CDR2 YYNGEE.

This rearrangement joins TRBV20-1 to TRBJ2-7, with TRBD1 identical over 8 bases. The CDR3 totals 13 residues. V shed 3 bases and J 3 bases; nucleotides not matched to a gene: 4. Germline V CDR1 and CDR2: DFQATT, SNEGSKA (reference sequence). CDR3 sequence: CSARVGTGYEQYF. DNA of the CDR3: TGCAGTGCTAGGGTCGGGACAGGCTACGAGCAGTACTTC.

The chain uses TRBV5-1 and TRBJ2-7; 13 positions agree with TRBD2. V dropped 4 bases and J dropped 0; count of bases not matched to a gene: 7. This CDR3 has 17 residues. Germline CDR1 is SGHRS and CDR2 is YFSETQ. In nucleotides, the CDR3 is TGCGCCAGCAGCCCGGGACTAGCGGGACAATACTCCTACGAGCAGTACTTC. Residues: CASSPGLAGQYSYEQYF.

The chain has TRBV6-5 and TRBJ2-5; 16 nucleotides line up with TRBD2. The ends lost 7 bases at V and 2 bases at J; junction bases unmatched: 13. This CDR3 comprises 19 residues. The V gene's germline CDR1 is MNHEY and CDR2 SVGAGI. The CDR3 loop is CASTSTGLAGGPRQETQYF. DNA for the CDR3: TGTGCCAGCACGTCTACGGGACTAGCGGGAGGGCCTCGGCAAGAGACCCAGTACTTC.

This clonotype was observed at least ten times. The chain employs TRBV6-4 and TRBJ2-3, with 8 bases that match TRBD1. Germline V lookup: CDR1 MRHNA, CDR2 SNTAGT. The V gene end was trimmed by 0 bases and the J gene end by 4 bases; junction bases not matched to a gene: 0. The CDR3 totals 14 residues. CDR3 residues: CASSDSTGADTQYF. CDR3 sequence (DNA): TGTGCCAGCAGTGACTCGACAGGGGCAGATACGCAGTATTTT.

The chain recombines TRBV20-1 with TRBJ2-7; TRBD1 agrees at 10 bases. The CDR3 sequence is 13 residues long. V lost 4 bases and J lost 7; bases outside the gene matches: 7. Looked up from germline, CDR1 is DFQATT and CDR2 is SNEGSKA (reference sequence). The CDR3 here is CSANGQGVREQYF. In DNA form, the CDR3 reads TGCAGTGCTAACGGACAGGGGGTGAGGGAGCAGTACTTC.

This clonotype was seen a handful of times. V usage is TRBV6-6 and J usage is TRBJ2-1, with 9 bases aligning to TRBD2. Trimming took 5 bases from V and 2 from J; bases not matched to a gene: 4. Germline V CDR1 and CDR2: MNHNY, SVGAGI (reference sequence). This CDR3 is 15 amino acids long. This CDR3 is CASSEASGTYNEQFF. The CDR3 nucleotides read TGTGCCAGCAGTGAAGCTAGCGGGACCTACAATGAGCAGTTCTTC.

The chain links TRBV6-1 to TRBJ2-2; D perhaps matches TRBD2 (6 bases). V gave up 6 bases and J gave up 5 bases, with 13 bases separating them. The length of the CDR3 is 14 residues. Germline CDR1 and CDR2: MNHNS and SASEGT. In nucleotides, the CDR3 is TGTGCCAGCAGCCCCTCGGGAGCGACCGGGGAGCTGTTTTTT. Amino acid sequence: CASSPSGATGELFF.

This chain connects TRBV7-2 to TRBJ1-1; D unresolved. The V end lost 5 bases, the J end lost 1 base, and 14 bases lay between the germline ends. From germline, CDR1 is SGHTA and CDR2 FQGNSA. This CDR3 spans 15 amino acids. The CDR3 protein is CASSQPFTTNTEAFF. In DNA, the CDR3 is TGTGCCAGCAGCCAACCATTCACAACGAACACTGAAGCTTTCTTT.

As concerns this clonotype: This may arise from a read error, as a much more abundant clone is one base away. Here the CDR3 omits its conserved ending phenylalanine or tryptophan, so a read error is the likely source. This chain joins TRBV15 and TRBJ2-3; TRBD2 matches 8 bases. Germline loops: CDR1 LNHNV, CDR2 YYDKDF (reference sequence). This CDR3 comprises 14 residues. V lost 8 bases and J lost 2; bases outside the gene matches: 6. CDR3 residues: CATRGGRDTDTQYY. In DNA, the CDR3 is TGTGCCACCCGGGGGGGGCGGGACACAGATACGCAGTATTAT.

This clonotype has more than one count but fewer than ten. The genes are TRBV5-1 and TRBJ2-1; 10 bases fit TRBD1. CDR1 and CDR2 from the germline V gene are SGHRS and YFSETQ. The CDR3 has 15 amino acids. J was trimmed by 2 bases and V by 3 bases; bases with no gene match: 2. The CDR3 loop is CASSWTGGTYNEQFF. The CDR3 DNA follows: TGCGCCAGCAGCTGGACAGGGGGGACCTACAATGAGCAGTTCTTC.